This T cell receptor (beta chain) derives from a study of cytomegalovirus exposure and HLA in healthy donors. Study results and limitations: Only CMV serostatus was available as immune exposure information.

Of note for this clone: The antigen remains unidentified.

Vbeta (60) and Jbeta (13) primers were used in the PCR. Profiling relied on immunoSEQ multiplex PCR, and the TCRdb table lists in-frame clones only, not all of them. Found here are 100,000 or so clones, over 80% of them singletons; the top ten hold approximately 6.1%. The CDR3 totals 15 residues. From germline, CDR1 is SGDLS and CDR2 YYNGEE. With V trimmed by 2 bases and J by 1 base, 5 bases remained unmatched. This rearrangement joins TRBV9 to TRBJ1-2; 7 bases are a match to TRBD1. The receptor's source is a man aged 18 to 29 in good health and CMV-seronegative. Sequenced material: PBMCs. In nucleotides, the CDR3 is TGTGCCAGCAGCGTCTCCGGGACAGATAACTATGGCTACACCTTC. Residues: CASSVSGTDNYGYTF.